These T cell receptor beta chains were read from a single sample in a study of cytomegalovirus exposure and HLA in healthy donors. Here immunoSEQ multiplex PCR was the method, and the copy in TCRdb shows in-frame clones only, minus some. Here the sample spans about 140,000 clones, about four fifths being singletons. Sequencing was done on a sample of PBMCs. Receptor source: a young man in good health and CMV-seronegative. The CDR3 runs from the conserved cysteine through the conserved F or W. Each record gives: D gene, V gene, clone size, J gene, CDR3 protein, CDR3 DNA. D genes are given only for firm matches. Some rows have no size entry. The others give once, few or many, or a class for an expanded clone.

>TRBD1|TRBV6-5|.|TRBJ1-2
CASTTGAGYGYTF
TGTGCCAGCACCACAGGGGCTGGGTATGGCTACACCTTC
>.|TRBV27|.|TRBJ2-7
CASSPASGAAYEQYF
TGTGCCAGCAGTCCAGCCTCAGGAGCGGCCTACGAGCAGTACTTC
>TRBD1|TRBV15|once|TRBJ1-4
CATSGGTGSIRTNEKLFF
TGTGCCACCAGCGGGGGGACAGGGTCTATTCGGACTAATGAAAAACTGTTTTTT
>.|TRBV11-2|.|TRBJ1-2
CASSHNFRDQRYGYTF
TGTGCCAGCAGCCACAATTTCCGGGATCAGAGATATGGCTACACCTTC
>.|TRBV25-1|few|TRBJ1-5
CASRDRGNQPQHF
TGTGCCAGCAGGGACAGAGGCAATCAGCCCCAGCATTTT
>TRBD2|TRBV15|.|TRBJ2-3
CATRLAGGTDTQYF
TGTGCCACCAGGCTAGCGGGGGGCACAGATACGCAGTATTTT
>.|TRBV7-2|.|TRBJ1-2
CASSFTGTLYGYTF
TGTGCCAGCAGCTTCACAGGGACCCTCTATGGCTACACCTTC
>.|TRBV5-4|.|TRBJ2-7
CASSFGGSYEQYF
TGTGCCAGCAGCTTCGGGGGTAGCTACGAGCAGTACTTC
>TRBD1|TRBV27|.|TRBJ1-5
CASSPRQGDQPQHF
TGTGCCAGCAGTCCACGACAGGGTGATCAGCCCCAGCATTTT
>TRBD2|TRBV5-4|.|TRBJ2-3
CASRISGSGTDTQYF
TGTGCCAGCAGGATTAGCGGGAGTGGCACAGATACGCAGTATTTT
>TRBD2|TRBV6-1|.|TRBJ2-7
CASSKLAGVNEQYF
TGTGCCAGCAGTAAACTAGCGGGAGTCAACGAGCAGTACTTC
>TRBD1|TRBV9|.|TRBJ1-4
CASSLLIGTGATNEKLLF
TGTGCCAGCAGCCTCCTCATTGGGACAGGGGCAACTAATGAAAAACTGCTTTTT
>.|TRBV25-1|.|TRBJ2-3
CASSALQDTDTQYF
TGTGCCAGCAGTGCTTTACAGGACACAGATACGCAGTATTTT
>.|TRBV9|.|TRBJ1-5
CASSVGGGQPQHF
TGTGCCAGCAGCGTTGGGGGAGGTCAGCCCCAGCATTTT
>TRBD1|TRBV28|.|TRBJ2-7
CASSLDFGLGQGAYEQYF
TGTGCCAGCAGTTTAGATTTCGGTCTAGGACAGGGGGCCTACGAGCAGTACTTC
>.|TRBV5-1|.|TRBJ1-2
CASSHDKNYGYTF
TGCGCCAGCAGTCACGACAAGAACTATGGCTACACCTTC
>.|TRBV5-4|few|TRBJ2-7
CASSLDGQSYEQYF
TGTGCCAGCAGCTTGGACGGACAGTCCTACGAGCAGTACTTC
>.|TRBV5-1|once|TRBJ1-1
CASSLSQSAARGGSEAFF
TGCGCCAGCAGCTTATCTCAATCGGCAGCTCGTGGGGGGAGTGAAGCTTTCTTT
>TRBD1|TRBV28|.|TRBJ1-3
CASSFPGGGSSGNTIYF
TGTGCCAGCAGTTTCCCAGGGGGCGGAAGCTCTGGAAACACCATATATTTT
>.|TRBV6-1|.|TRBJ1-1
CAISVNTEAFF
TGTGCCATCTCCGTGAACACTGAAGCTTTCTTT
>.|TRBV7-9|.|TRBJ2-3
CASSDGTSGTDTQYF
TGTGCCAGCAGCGACGGGACTTCCGGGACAGATACGCAGTATTTT
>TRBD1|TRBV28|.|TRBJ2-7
CASSFRDRGGQGQYF
TGTGCCAGCAGTTTCCGGGACAGGGGAGGGCAGGGGCAGTACTTC
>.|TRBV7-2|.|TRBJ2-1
CASSLRASDNEQFF
TGTGCCAGCAGCTTACGAGCTAGCGACAATGAGCAGTTCTTC
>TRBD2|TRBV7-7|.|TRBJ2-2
CASSLAVTSGSRGNTGELFF
TGTGCCAGCAGCTTAGCCGTTACTAGCGGGAGTCGGGGAAACACCGGGGAGCTGTTTTTT
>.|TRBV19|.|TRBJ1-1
CASSGKGKAGMVEAFF
TGTGCCAGTAGCGGGAAAGGGAAAGCGGGGATGGTTGAAGCTTTCTTT
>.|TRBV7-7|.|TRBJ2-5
CASSFSPTQETQYF
TGTGCTAGCAGCTTTAGCCCAACACAAGAGACCCAGTACTTC
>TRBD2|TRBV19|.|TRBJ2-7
CASSIRLAGAYEQYF
TGTGCCAGTAGTATAAGACTAGCGGGAGCCTACGAGCAGTACTTC
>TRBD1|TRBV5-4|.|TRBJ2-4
CASSLDRGLPRAKNIQYF
TGTGCCAGCAGCTTGGACAGGGGGCTCCCCCGAGCCAAAAACATTCAGTACTTC
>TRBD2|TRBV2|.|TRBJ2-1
CASSPGTIPYNEQFF
TGTGCCAGCAGCCCGGGGACTATACCGTACAATGAGCAGTTCTTC
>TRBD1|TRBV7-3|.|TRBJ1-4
CASSVDGTGSEGPNEKLFF
TGTGCCAGCAGCGTCGACGGGACAGGGAGTGAGGGTCCGAATGAAAAACTGTTTTTT
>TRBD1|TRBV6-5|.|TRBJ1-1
CASSTGATAAFF
TGTGCCAGCAGTACAGGGGCAACTGCTGCCTTCTTT
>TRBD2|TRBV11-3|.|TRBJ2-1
CASSSGLVAYNEQFF
TGTGCCAGCAGCTCGGGACTAGTTGCCTACAATGAGCAGTTCTTC
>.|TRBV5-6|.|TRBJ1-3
CASSLTGSGNTIYF
TGTGCCAGCAGCTTAACAGGGTCCGGAAACACCATATATTTT
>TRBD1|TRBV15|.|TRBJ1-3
CATSKDRDKHTIYF
TGTGCCACCAGCAAGGACAGGGATAAACACACCATATATTTT
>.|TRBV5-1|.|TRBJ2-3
CASSLQVSTDTQYF
TGCGCCAGCAGCTTGCAGGTTAGCACAGATACGCAGTATTTT
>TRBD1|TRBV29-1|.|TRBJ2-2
CSVENRGTGELFF
TGCAGCGTTGAGAACAGGGGCACCGGGGAGCTGTTTTTT
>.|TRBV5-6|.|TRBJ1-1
CASSFSRHIVNTEAFF
TGTGCCAGCAGCTTTTCGAGGCACATAGTGAACACTGAAGCTTTCTTT
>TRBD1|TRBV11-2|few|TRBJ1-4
CASSLDRGILFF
TGTGCCAGCAGCCTAGACAGGGGTATACTGTTTTTT
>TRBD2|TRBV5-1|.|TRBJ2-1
CASTGTSGYNEQFF
TGCGCCAGCACCGGGACTAGCGGCTACAATGAGCAGTTCTTC
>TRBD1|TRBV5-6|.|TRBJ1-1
CASSRTGDINTEAFF
TGTGCCAGCAGCAGGACAGGGGATATTAACACTGAAGCTTTCTTT
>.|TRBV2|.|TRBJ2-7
CASSVFGLTGGEQYF
TGTGCCAGCAGTGTCTTCGGACTTACCGGGGGCGAGCAGTACTTC
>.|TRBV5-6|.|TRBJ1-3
CASQPGGYGNTIYF
TGTGCCAGCCAGCCGGGGGGGTACGGAAACACCATATATTTT
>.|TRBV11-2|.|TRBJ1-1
CASSLMTVMNTEAFF
TGTGCCAGCAGCTTGATGACAGTCATGAACACTGAAGCTTTCTTT
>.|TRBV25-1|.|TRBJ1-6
CASSGQGRSPLHF
TGTGCCAGCAGTGGGCAGGGCAGGTCACCCCTCCACTTT
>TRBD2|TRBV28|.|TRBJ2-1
CATTTRLGLADYNEQFF
TGTGCCACCACGACCCGATTGGGACTAGCGGATTACAATGAGCAGTTCTTC
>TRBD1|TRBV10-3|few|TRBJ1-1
CAISGQGSTEAFF
TGTGCCATCAGTGGACAGGGTAGCACTGAAGCTTTCTTT
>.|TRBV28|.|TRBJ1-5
CASSLSTGGNQPQHF
TGTGCCAGCAGTCTTTCGACAGGAGGCAATCAGCCCCAGCATTTT
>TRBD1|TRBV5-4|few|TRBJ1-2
CASRGTGLFYGYTF
TGTGCCAGCAGAGGGACAGGCCTATTCTATGGCTACACCTTC
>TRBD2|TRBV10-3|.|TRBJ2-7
CAISGTSVDEQYF
TGTGCCATCAGCGGGACTAGCGTCGACGAGCAGTACTTC
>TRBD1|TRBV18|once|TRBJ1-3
CASSPGQGSGNTIYF
TGTGCCAGCTCCCCGGGACAGGGCTCTGGAAACACCATATATTTT
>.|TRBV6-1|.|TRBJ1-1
CASGLQTTEAFF
TGTGCCAGCGGACTGCAGACCACTGAAGCTTTCTTT